This TCR beta chain was sequenced in a study of shared clonotypes between healthy human individuals. Study details: Three plates each covered CD4 naive and memory; CD8 naive two, CD8 memory one.

V dropped 3 bases and J dropped 4 bases, with 12 bases sitting between them. Germline loops: CDR1 SEHNR, CDR2 FQNEAQ (reference sequence). This CDR3 has 14 amino acids. Donation came from healthy HIV-negative adults that had no recent acute infections or vaccinations. Splitting of CD4+ cells produced CD45RA+ naive and CD45RA-negative memory subsets. It was 150 to 200 ng DNA, about 30,000 T cell genomes, that sorted-subset replicate PCRs used. The method was immunoSEQ multiplex PCR; TCRdb's version includes in-frame clones alone and lacks a portion of them. The sample lists about 2 million clones; 90% to 95% were seen once.

The chain is built from TRBV7-9 and TRBJ2-5, with D perhaps matching TRBD1 (6 bases). The sequence derives from a man younger than 30 in good health. The source material was naive CD4+ T cells sorted from blood. As for subset: CD45RA+ positively selected. The CDR3 region has the DNA TGTGCCAGCAGCTTGGAGATACAGGGAGAGACCCAGTACTTC. Encoded protein: CASSLEIQGETQYF.